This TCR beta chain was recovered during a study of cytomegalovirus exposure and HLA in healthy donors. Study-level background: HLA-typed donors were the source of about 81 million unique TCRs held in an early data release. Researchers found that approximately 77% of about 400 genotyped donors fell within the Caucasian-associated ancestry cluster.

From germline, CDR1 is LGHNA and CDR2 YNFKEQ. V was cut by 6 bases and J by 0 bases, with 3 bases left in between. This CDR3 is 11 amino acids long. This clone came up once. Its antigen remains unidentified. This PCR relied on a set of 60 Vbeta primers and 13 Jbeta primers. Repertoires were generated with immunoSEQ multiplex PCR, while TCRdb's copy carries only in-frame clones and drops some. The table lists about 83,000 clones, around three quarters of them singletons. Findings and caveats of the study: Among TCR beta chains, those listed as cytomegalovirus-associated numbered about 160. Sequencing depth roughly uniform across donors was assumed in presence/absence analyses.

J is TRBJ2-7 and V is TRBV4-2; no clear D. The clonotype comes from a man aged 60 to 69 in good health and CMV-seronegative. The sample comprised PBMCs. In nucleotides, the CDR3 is TGTGCCAGCAGGAGCTCCTACGAGCAGTACTTC. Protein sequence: CASRSSYEQYF.